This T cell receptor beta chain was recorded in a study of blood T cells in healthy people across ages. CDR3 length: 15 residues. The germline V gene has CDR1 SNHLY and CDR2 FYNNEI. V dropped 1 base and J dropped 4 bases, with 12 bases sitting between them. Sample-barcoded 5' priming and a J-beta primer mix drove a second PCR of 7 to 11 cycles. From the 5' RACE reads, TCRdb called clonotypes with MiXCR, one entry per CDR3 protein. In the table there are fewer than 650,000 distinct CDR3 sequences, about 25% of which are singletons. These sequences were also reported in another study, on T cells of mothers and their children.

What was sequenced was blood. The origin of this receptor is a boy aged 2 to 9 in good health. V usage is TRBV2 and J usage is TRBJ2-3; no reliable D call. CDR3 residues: CASSEGHLSSDTQYF. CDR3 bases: TGTGCCAGCAGTGAAGGCCATCTGTCTTCAGATACGCAGTATTTT. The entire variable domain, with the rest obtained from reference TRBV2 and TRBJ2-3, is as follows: EPEVTQTPSHQVTQMGQEVILRCVPISNHLYFYWYRQILGQKVEFLVSFYNNEISEKSEIFDDQFSVERPDGSNFTLKIRSTKLEDSAMYFCASSEGHLSSDTQYFGPGTRLTVL.